This record covers a single TCR beta chain. These data come from a study of radiotherapy plus CTLA-4 blockade in lung cancer. Generated by immunoSEQ multiplex PCR, the TCRdb table keeps only in-frame clones and is missing some. Of tens of thousands of clones detected, approximately 75% appear once; the ten largest clones hold 11% to 15%. CDR1 and CDR2 (germline): SGHAT, FQNNGV. Trimming pared 5 bases from V and 0 bases from J, leaving 4 bases between. The CDR3 runs 12 residues. The receptor was isolated from a human donor with non-small cell lung cancer that progressed on radiotherapy plus ipilimumab. The gene calls are TRBV11-2 and TRBJ1-1; D gene uncertain. The sample consisted of peripheral blood, taken from a patient treated with radiotherapy plus ipilimumab. As DNA, the CDR3 is TGTGCCAGCAGCACGATGAACACTGAAGCTTTCTTT. Translating gives CASSTMNTEAFF.